This entry lists 10 T cell receptor beta chains sequenced from one sample in a study of T cell repertoires in cytomegalovirus infection. TCRdb reprocessed the reads via MiXCR and lists one record per CDR3 protein. The data contain under 800,000 distinct CDR3 sequences, more than 20% of them singletons. The source material was CD8+ T cells from PBMCs. The receptors stem from a human donor in good health (CMV status not recorded). Some clones in this sample may be carry-over from other donors' samples.

Of note for this clonotype: A read error is possible here, since a much larger clone lies one base away. This sequence joins TRBV7-9 and TRBJ1-2; D is unresolved. Germline assignment: CDR1 SEHNR and CDR2 FQNEAQ (reference sequence). V was clipped by 2 bases and J by 6 bases, with 4 bases between them. The CDR3 consists of 11 residues. In nucleotides, the CDR3 is TGTGCCAGCAGCTTATGGGATGGCTACACCTTC. Protein: CASSLWDGYTF.

This clonotype has more than one count but fewer than ten. The genes are TRBV20-1 and TRBJ2-7, with TRBD1 identical over 7 bases. The germline V gene encodes CDR1 DFQATT and CDR2 SNEGSKA (reference sequence). CDR3 length: 13 amino acids. After removal of 2 bases from V and 6 bases from J, the junction contained 7 bases not matched to a gene. The chain's CDR3 is CSARRQGSREQYV. For the CDR3, the DNA is TGCAGTGCTAGAAGACAGGGATCGCGCGAGCAGTACGTC.

With regard to this clonotype: One end of the junction is discordant with germline, which a read error may explain. J is TRBJ2-2 and V is TRBV6-6, with D uncertain. Per the germline V gene, CDR1 is MNHNY and CDR2 is SVGAGI (reference sequence). The CDR3 loop spans 15 amino acids. In DNA form, the CDR3 reads TGTGCCAACAGTTACCGTGAAGGGAACACCGGGGAGCTGTTTTTT. It translates to CANSYREGNTGELFF.

As for this clonotype: This may be a read error, as it is one base from a much larger clone. The gene calls are TRBV28 and TRBJ2-5, with a tentative D call TRBD2 (6 bases). Germline-derived CDR1 and CDR2 are MDHEN and SYDVKM. The CDR3 runs to 14 residues. V lost 8 bases and J lost 1, with 14 bases in between. The CDR3 loop reads CASCWDSGQETQYF. As DNA, the CDR3 is TGTGCCAGCTGTTGGGACTCGGGCCAAGAGACCCAGTACTTC.

The chain is built from TRBV10-3 and TRBJ2-5, with 7 bases aligning to TRBD1. V was pared by 0 bases and J by 4 bases, with 5 bases of the junction left unmatched. CDR3 length: 15 residues. Germline CDR1 reads ENHRY; CDR2 reads SYGVKD. The CDR3 here is CAISESDRLGETQYF. CDR3 DNA sequence: TGTGCCATCAGTGAGTCGGACAGGTTGGGAGAGACCCAGTACTTC.

As for this clonotype: A much larger clone lies one base from this, so it may be a read error. V gene TRBV20-1 combines with J gene TRBJ1-1, with 10 bases lining up with TRBD1. CDR3 size: 17 residues. Germline lookup yields CDR1 DFQATT and CDR2 SNEGSKA (reference sequence). CDR3 protein: CGARDLLGQGSDTEAFF. DNA for the CDR3: TGCGGTGCTAGAGATTTATTGGGACAGGGGTCGGACACTGAAGCTTTCTTT.

There are many counts of this clonotype. The rearrangement uses TRBV7-8 and TRBJ2-7, with 8 nucleotides matching TRBD1. Germline V lookup: CDR1 SGHVS, CDR2 FQNEAQ. V trimming: 1 base; J trimming: 5 bases; junction bases outside the gene matches: 7. CDR3 length: 15 residues. The CDR3 coding sequence is TGTGCCAGCAGCTTAGACAGGGGGTTGATGAACGAGCAGTACTTC. As protein: CASSLDRGLMNEQYF.

The CDR3 region is CASSSPTERVYGYTF. CDR3 nucleotide sequence: TGTGCCAGCAGCTCCCCGACAGAACGCGTCTATGGCTACACCTTC. The chain joins TRBV7-9 to TRBJ1-2; a weak D match, TRBD1 (5 bases). The CDR3 totals 15 residues. Trimming left V 4 bases short and J 4 bases short, with 16 bases between. Germline CDR1 reads SEHNR; CDR2 reads FQNEAQ (reference sequence).

This clonotype was detected a few times. The chain employs TRBV12-3 or TRBV12-4 and TRBJ2-5; TRBD1 is a possible D gene (6 bases). The CDR3 runs 14 residues. The V end was cut by 6 bases, the J end by 2 bases, with 13 bases between. The CDR3 DNA follows: TGTGCCAGCAGGGCACTAAGGGGGCAAGAGACCCAGTACTTC. Its translation is CASRALRGQETQYF.

In its sample, this clonotype was seen many times. The chain joins TRBV7-8 to TRBJ2-3; 9 bases are shared with TRBD1. With 0 bases clipped from V and 1 base from J, the junction kept 8 bases outside the gene matches. CDR3 size: 18 residues. Germline loops: CDR1 SGHVS, CDR2 FQNEAQ. The CDR3 loop reads CASSLARQGDFGTDTQYF. The CDR3 coding sequence is TGTGCCAGCAGCTTAGCGAGACAGGGGGACTTCGGCACAGATACGCAGTATTTT.